This is a list of T cell receptor beta chains from one sample in a study of shared clonotypes between healthy human individuals. Repertoires were generated with immunoSEQ multiplex PCR, while TCRdb's copy carries only in-frame clones and drops some. The sample records about 110,000 clones, approximately 65% being singletons. The material sequenced was memory CD8+ T cells sorted from blood. The receptors were sampled from a woman in her twenties or thirties in good health. CDR3s include the opening cysteine and the closing phenylalanine or tryptophan. The D gene is left open where the match is weak. Rows give clone size only sometimes, using once, few, many, or a class for an expanded clone.

V: TRBV9; length: 14; J: TRBJ2-7; size: .; D: .; CDR3: CASSVGGSAYEQYF; DNA: TGTGCCAGCAGCGTAGGAGGCAGCGCCTACGAGCAGTACTTC
V: TRBV19; length: 14; J: TRBJ1-3; size: .; D: .; CDR3: CASSNGLSGNTIYF; DNA: TGTGCCAGTAGTAACGGTCTCTCTGGAAACACCATATATTTT
V: TRBV11-2; length: 11; J: TRBJ2-1; size: .; D: .; CDR3: CASSLQGGQFF; DNA: TGTGCCAGCAGCCTCCAGGGTGGGCAGTTCTTC
V: TRBV25-1; length: 14; J: TRBJ2-5; size: many; D: .; CDR3: CASSAQTEGETQYF; DNA: TGTGCCAGCAGTGCTCAGACCGAGGGGGAGACCCAGTACTTC
V: TRBV27; length: 13; J: TRBJ2-1; size: .; D: .; CDR3: CASSLALFNEQFF; DNA: TGTGCCAGCAGCCTTGCCCTCTTCAATGAGCAGTTCTTC
V: TRBV4-2; length: 15; J: TRBJ2-1; size: .; D: TRBD2; CDR3: CASSLEAGTQVEQFF; DNA: TGTGCCAGCAGCCTAGAAGCGGGAACGCAGGTTGAGCAGTTCTTC
V: TRBV6-4; length: 14; J: TRBJ2-7; size: .; D: TRBD1; CDR3: CASRAGTASYEQYF; DNA: TGTGCCAGCAGGGCCGGGACAGCCTCCTACGAGCAGTACTTC
V: TRBV28; length: 15; J: TRBJ2-7; size: .; D: .; CDR3: CASSLSGRVSYEQYF; DNA: TGTGCCAGCAGTTTATCAGGCAGGGTATCCTACGAGCAGTACTTC
V: TRBV25-1; length: 15; J: TRBJ2-1; size: .; D: TRBD2; CDR3: CASSGGRESYNEQFF; DNA: TGTGCCAGCAGTGGCGGGCGGGAGTCGTACAATGAGCAGTTCTTC
V: TRBV6-1; length: 15; J: TRBJ2-1; size: .; D: .; CDR3: CASSSSPGSSNEQFF; DNA: TGTGCCAGCAGCAGTTCTCCGGGCTCAAGCAATGAGCAGTTCTTC
V: TRBV6-5; length: 15; J: TRBJ2-1; size: .; D: TRBD1; CDR3: CASSGQGSSYNEQFF; DNA: TGTGCCAGCAGTGGACAGGGCAGCTCCTACAATGAGCAGTTCTTC
V: TRBV5-5; length: 17; J: TRBJ2-3; size: .; D: TRBD2; CDR3: CASSLPSGGLRTDTQYF; DNA: TGTGCCAGCAGCTTACCTAGCGGGGGGTTACGCACAGATACGCAGTATTTT
V: TRBV15; length: 18; J: TRBJ2-1; size: .; D: TRBD2; CDR3: CATSSSLRLAGDYNEQFF; DNA: TGTGCCACCAGCAGTAGTCTTCGTCTAGCGGGAGATTACAATGAGCAGTTCTTC
V: TRBV4-1; length: 17; J: TRBJ2-3; size: .; D: .; CDR3: CASSQEIGSLGTDTQYF; DNA: TGCGCCAGCAGCCAAGAGATCGGGTCCCTAGGCACAGATACGCAGTATTTT
V: TRBV7-2; length: 15; J: TRBJ2-1; size: many; D: TRBD2; CDR3: CASSNVAGGEDEQFF; DNA: TGTGCCAGCAGTAATGTAGCGGGAGGAGAGGATGAGCAGTTCTTC
V: TRBV9; length: 16; J: TRBJ2-1; size: once; D: .; CDR3: CASSVVGLGSIVEQFF; DNA: TGTGCCAGCAGCGTAGTCGGGCTAGGATCTATAGTTGAGCAGTTCTTC
V: TRBV9; length: 14; J: TRBJ2-3; size: .; D: .; CDR3: CASSVDGGRDTQYF; DNA: TGTGCCAGCAGCGTAGATGGGGGCCGGGATACGCAGTATTTT
V: TRBV5-4; length: 15; J: TRBJ1-2; size: .; D: .; CDR3: CASSLALTVDYGYTF; DNA: TGTGCCAGCAGCTTGGCCTTGACAGTCGACTATGGCTACACCTTC
V: TRBV27; length: 13; J: TRBJ2-7; size: .; D: TRBD2; CDR3: CASSRGGPYEQYF; DNA: TGTGCCAGCAGCCGGGGGGGCCCCTACGAGCAGTACTTC
V: TRBV7-9; length: 17; J: TRBJ1-1; size: few; D: .; CDR3: CASSLNSAREGNTEAFF; DNA: TGTGCCAGCAGCTTAAATAGCGCCAGGGAAGGAAACACTGAAGCTTTCTTT
V: TRBV29-1; length: 15; J: TRBJ1-2; size: .; D: .; CDR3: CSVMTGTPLPYGYTF; DNA: TGCAGCGTTATGACCGGGACACCTCTCCCCTATGGCTACACCTTC
V: TRBV7-3; length: 18; J: TRBJ2-1; size: few; D: TRBD1; CDR3: CASSLEGLGQPKYNEQFF; DNA: TGTGCCAGCAGCTTAGAGGGTTTGGGACAGCCGAAGTACAATGAGCAGTTCTTC
V: TRBV5-6; length: 16; J: TRBJ2-1; size: few; D: .; CDR3: CASSLELSSSYNEQFF; DNA: TGTGCCAGCAGCTTGGAACTCTCGAGCTCCTACAATGAGCAGTTCTTC
V: TRBV5-4; length: 11; J: TRBJ2-7; size: .; D: .; CDR3: CASSSLNEQYF; DNA: TGTGCCAGCAGCTCCTTAAACGAGCAGTACTTC
V: TRBV7-8; length: 14; J: TRBJ1-1; size: .; D: TRBD1; CDR3: CASSLVPGGEEAFF; DNA: TGTGCCAGCAGCTTAGTCCCAGGGGGCGAGGAAGCTTTCTTT
V: TRBV2; length: 14; J: TRBJ2-7; size: few; D: TRBD1; CDR3: CASIRQGSVYEQYF; DNA: TGTGCCAGCATACGACAGGGGTCGGTTTACGAGCAGTACTTC
V: TRBV5-1; length: 15; J: TRBJ2-7; size: .; D: .; CDR3: CASSLVSQSYYEQYF; DNA: TGCGCCAGCAGCTTGGTTTCACAGAGCTATTACGAGCAGTACTTC
V: TRBV10-2; length: 14; J: TRBJ1-1; size: .; D: TRBD1; CDR3: CASSATGVATEAFF; DNA: TGCGCCAGCAGTGCAACAGGGGTCGCCACTGAAGCTTTCTTT
V: TRBV7-4; length: 15; J: TRBJ2-3; size: .; D: TRBD1; CDR3: CASSLTGGETDTQYF; DNA: TGTGCCAGCAGCTTGACAGGGGGAGAGACAGATACGCAGTATTTT
V: TRBV7-3; length: 14; J: TRBJ2-3; size: .; D: .; CDR3: CASSLRASADTQYF; DNA: TGTGCCAGCAGCTTACGAGCGTCGGCGGATACGCAGTATTTT
V: TRBV5-8; length: 15; J: TRBJ1-1; size: few; D: .; CDR3: CASSLVQGSGTEAFF; DNA: TGTGCCAGCAGCTTGGTTCAGGGGTCGGGGACTGAAGCTTTCTTT
V: TRBV4-1; length: 18; J: TRBJ2-5; size: .; D: TRBD1; CDR3: CASSPGQGGAAKQETQYF; DNA: TGCGCCAGCAGCCCGGGACAGGGGGGCGCAGCCAAACAAGAGACCCAGTACTTC
V: TRBV11-2; length: 16; J: TRBJ2-1; size: .; D: .; CDR3: CASSLGLKISYNEQFF; DNA: TGTGCCAGCAGCTTAGGTTTGAAGATCTCCTACAATGAGCAGTTCTTC
V: TRBV6-6; length: 14; J: TRBJ2-7; size: .; D: .; CDR3: CASSFTGTTYEQYF; DNA: TGTGCCAGCAGTTTTACCGGGACCACCTACGAGCAGTACTTC
V: TRBV2; length: 17; J: TRBJ2-1; size: .; D: TRBD2; CDR3: CASSERGKRESYNEQFF; DNA: TGTGCCAGCAGTGAAAGGGGGAAGCGGGAGTCCTACAATGAGCAGTTCTTC
V: TRBV27; length: 15; J: TRBJ2-7; size: many; D: .; CDR3: CASSPHRVGAYEQYF; DNA: TGTGCCAGCAGTCCCCACAGGGTGGGAGCCTACGAGCAGTACTTC
V: TRBV5-1; length: 15; J: TRBJ2-3; size: .; D: TRBD1; CDR3: CASSLEDREADTQYF; DNA: TGCGCCAGCAGCTTGGAGGACAGGGAAGCAGATACGCAGTATTTT
V: TRBV6-1; length: 15; J: TRBJ2-5; size: .; D: TRBD2; CDR3: CASSEGLAGGETQYF; DNA: TGTGCCAGCAGTGAAGGCCTAGCGGGGGGGGAGACCCAGTACTTC
V: TRBV29-1; length: 16; J: TRBJ2-1; size: .; D: TRBD2; CDR3: CSVEDPGTSGTREQFF; DNA: TGCAGCGTTGAAGATCCGGGGACTAGCGGGACGCGTGAGCAGTTCTTC
V: TRBV7-9; length: 15; J: TRBJ1-5; size: .; D: TRBD1; CDR3: CASRPSQGTLQPQHF; DNA: TGTGCCAGCAGACCGTCACAGGGGACCCTTCAGCCCCAGCATTTT
V: TRBV6-6; length: 14; J: TRBJ2-7; size: .; D: TRBD2; CDR3: CASSTTSGRYEQYF; DNA: TGTGCCAGCAGCACGACTAGCGGGAGGTACGAGCAGTACTTC
V: TRBV7-9; length: 15; J: TRBJ1-2; size: few; D: .; CDR3: CASSLGVGGLSGYTF; DNA: TGTGCCAGCAGCTTAGGAGTTGGGGGCCTTTCTGGCTACACCTTC
V: TRBV28; length: 15; J: TRBJ1-2; size: .; D: TRBD1; CDR3: CASRSGQGGGYGYTF; DNA: TGTGCCAGCAGGTCGGGACAGGGGGGTGGCTATGGCTACACCTTC
V: TRBV4-2; length: 19; J: TRBJ1-5; size: .; D: .; CDR3: CASSQTFRLVGGPDQPQHF; DNA: TGTGCCAGCAGCCAGACCTTCAGATTGGTGGGGGGACCAGATCAGCCCCAGCATTTT
V: TRBV10-3; length: 17; J: TRBJ2-4; size: .; D: .; CDR3: CAISELRTGEAKNIQYF; DNA: TGTGCCATCAGTGAGTTGAGGACCGGGGAGGCCAAAAACATTCAGTACTTC
V: TRBV11-2; length: 16; J: TRBJ2-1; size: .; D: TRBD2; CDR3: CASSLVAGGPMDEQFF; DNA: TGTGCCAGCAGCTTAGTAGCGGGAGGGCCTATGGATGAGCAGTTCTTC
V: TRBV7-9; length: 16; J: TRBJ2-1; size: .; D: TRBD2; CDR3: CASSSLVAGWGNEQFF; DNA: TGTGCCAGCAGCTCTCTAGTAGCGGGATGGGGTAATGAGCAGTTCTTC
V: TRBV5-1; length: 18; J: TRBJ1-1; size: .; D: TRBD1; CDR3: CASSFTGGSLRMNTEAFF; DNA: TGCGCCAGCAGCTTTACAGGGGGCTCCTTGAGGATGAACACTGAAGCTTTCTTT
V: TRBV7-9; length: 13; J: TRBJ2-1; size: .; D: .; CDR3: CASSARLSNEQFF; DNA: TGTGCCAGCAGCGCACGGCTATCCAATGAGCAGTTCTTC
V: TRBV2; length: 15; J: TRBJ1-1; size: .; D: .; CDR3: CASSESNPEDTEAFF; DNA: TGTGCCAGCAGTGAGTCGAACCCGGAGGACACTGAAGCTTTCTTT
V: TRBV7-2; length: 15; J: TRBJ1-5; size: .; D: TRBD1; CDR3: CASSLGTGGGQPQHF; DNA: TGTGCCAGCAGCTTAGGGACAGGGGGCGGTCAGCCCCAGCATTTT
V: TRBV28; length: 16; J: TRBJ2-3; size: .; D: .; CDR3: CASSLYPGAPTDTQYF; DNA: TGTGCCAGCAGTTTATATCCGGGAGCTCCCACAGATACGCAGTATTTT
V: TRBV6-1; length: 15; J: TRBJ1-1; size: few; D: .; CDR3: CASSEAIGGNTEAFF; DNA: TGTGCCAGCAGTGAAGCGATTGGGGGGAACACTGAAGCTTTCTTT
V: TRBV4-1; length: 15; J: TRBJ2-7; size: .; D: TRBD2; CDR3: CASSQRLAGYYEQYF; DNA: TGCGCCAGCAGCCAACGACTAGCGGGATACTACGAGCAGTACTTC
V: TRBV7-9; length: 12; J: TRBJ2-1; size: few; D: .; CDR3: CASSYLGDEQFF; DNA: TGTGCCAGCAGCTACTTAGGTGATGAGCAGTTCTTC
V: TRBV30; length: 14; J: TRBJ2-1; size: .; D: TRBD2; CDR3: CAWTSGVSYNEQFF; DNA: TGTGCCTGGACTAGCGGAGTCTCCTACAATGAGCAGTTCTTC